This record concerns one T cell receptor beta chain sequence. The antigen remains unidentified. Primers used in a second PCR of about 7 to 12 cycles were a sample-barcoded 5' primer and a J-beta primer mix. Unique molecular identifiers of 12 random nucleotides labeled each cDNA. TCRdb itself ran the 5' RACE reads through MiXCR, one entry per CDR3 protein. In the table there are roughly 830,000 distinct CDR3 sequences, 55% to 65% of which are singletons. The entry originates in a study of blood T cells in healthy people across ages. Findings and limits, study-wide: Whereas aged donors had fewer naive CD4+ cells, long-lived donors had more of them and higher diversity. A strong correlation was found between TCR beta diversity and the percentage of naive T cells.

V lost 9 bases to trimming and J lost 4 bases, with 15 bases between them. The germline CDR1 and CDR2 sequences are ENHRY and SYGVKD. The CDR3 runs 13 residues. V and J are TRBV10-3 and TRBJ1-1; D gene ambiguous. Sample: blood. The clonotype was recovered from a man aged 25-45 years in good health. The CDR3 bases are TGTGCCATTAAGGACGGCGGCAGCACTGAAGCTTTCTTT. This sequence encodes CAIKDGGSTEAFF.